This entry lists 10 T cell receptor beta chains sequenced from one sample in a study of blood T cell repertoires in COVID-19 (dated by TCRdb to 2020 to 2021). The library relied on the immunoSEQ multiplex PCR assay. Drawn from immuneACCESS, this table holds only the in-frame rearrangements with V and J called that TCRdb kept. Clones are partly lost; checked studies trace under half to an unresolved V gene and leave the rest unexplained. The sample has about 350,000 clones on record, approximately 90% of them singletons. The ten largest account for roughly 3.4% of the sample. The sample taken for sequencing was peripheral blood. These receptors came from a woman aged 18-29 years who had recovered from COVID-19.

The chain is built from TRBV18 and TRBJ1-1, with 7 bases aligning to TRBD1. There are 15 residues in the CDR3. V was pared by 6 bases and J by 1 base, with 8 bases of the junction left unmatched. The germline gives CDR1 KGHSH, CDR2 LQKENI. The CDR3 loop reads CASSPRTGTNTEAFF. The CDR3 bases are TGTGCCAGCTCGCCCCGGACAGGTACGAACACTGAAGCTTTCTTT.

Only a few counts were recorded for this clone. At the DNA level, this CDR3 is encoded by other sequences in the same sample as well. The DNA for the CDR3 is TGCGCCAGCAGCTTGGACAGGGCCAACACTGAAGCTTTCTTT. It is translated as CASSLDRANTEAFF. This sequence joins TRBV5-1 and TRBJ1-1; TRBD1 might be the D (6 bases). The V gene's germline CDR1 is SGHRS and CDR2 YFSETQ. The CDR3 covers 14 residues. The germline V and J ends were trimmed by 0 bases and 2 bases, with 8 bases remaining between them.

The DNA for the CDR3 is TGTGCCAGTAGTATTACGAGCAGGTCAGATACGCAGTATTTT. It yields the protein CASSITSRSDTQYF. The rearrangement joins TRBV19 to TRBJ2-3; D remains unclear. V shed 3 bases and J shed 4 bases, with 11 bases lying between them. Germline V lookup: CDR1 LNHDA, CDR2 SQIVND (reference sequence). This CDR3 is built from 14 residues.

The chain recombines TRBV7-2 with TRBJ2-5, with D hard to call. The germline gives CDR1 SGHTA, CDR2 FQGNSA. This CDR3 region has 14 residues. Trimming cost V 5 bases and J 1 base, with 11 bases left between them. CDR3 residues: CASSPLTFQETQYF. DNA for the CDR3: TGTGCCAGCAGCCCTCTAACGTTCCAAGAGACCCAGTACTTC. Full variable domain (missing parts from reference TRBV7-2 and TRBJ2-5): GAGVSQSPSNKVTEKGKDVELRCDPISGHTALYWYRQSLGQGLEFLIYFQGNSAPDKSGLPSDRFSAERTGGSVSTLTIQRTQQEDSAVYLCASSPLTFQETQYFGPGTRLLVL.

The chain is built from TRBV5-1 and TRBJ2-3; D is possibly TRBD2 (6 bases). Trimming shortened V by 1 base and J by 2 bases, and 11 bases separated the two germline ends. The CDR3 runs 15 residues. CDR1 is SGHRS and CDR2 is YFSETQ in the germline V gene. In DNA form, the CDR3 reads TGCGCCAGCAGCTTGTTGGGCGGGAACACAGATACGCAGTATTTT. Translated: CASSLLGGNTDTQYF.

The chain uses TRBV10-2 and TRBJ2-4; perhaps TRBD2 as D (5 bases). Trimming pared 1 base from V and 5 bases from J, leaving 6 bases between. CDR3 length: 13 residues. CDR1 WSHSY and CDR2 SAAADI come from the germline V gene. Written as DNA, the CDR3 is TGCGCCAGCAGTGAGTTGCGGGAAAACATTCAGTACTTC. As protein: CASSELRENIQYF.

This rearrangement joins TRBV5-6 to TRBJ2-7, with D possibly matching TRBD2 (5 bases). This CDR3 spans 14 amino acids. With 7 bases removed from V and 0 bases from J, the gap between germline ends came to 14 bases. Germline-derived CDR1 and CDR2 are SGHDT and YYEEEE. The CDR3 loop is CASRGGGISYEQYV. CDR3 in DNA: TGTGCCAGCCGAGGTGGAGGAATCTCCTACGAGCAGTACGTC.

The chain combines TRBV24-1 with TRBJ2-7, with TRBD2 identical over 9 bases. Unmatched junction bases numbered 21, after V lost 9 bases and J lost 4 bases. Germline assignment: CDR1 KGHDR and CDR2 SFDVKD. The CDR3 spans 18 residues. The CDR3 coding sequence is TGTGCCACCCCGAAGGGACTCACATCTAGCGGGATCCCATACGAGCAGTACGTC. Translating it yields CATPKGLTSSGIPYEQYV.

The CDR3 bases are TGTGCCAGTAGCCTCGGGCTAGCGGGGAGCTCCTACAATGAGCAGTTCTTC. Protein product: CASSLGLAGSSYNEQFF. The chain links TRBV19 to TRBJ2-1, with 9 bases that match TRBD2. The CDR3 is 17 amino acids. CDR1 and CDR2 from the germline V gene are LNHDA and SQIVND (reference sequence). V shed 6 bases, J shed 0 bases, and the junction held 9 bases outside the gene matches.

The chain links TRBV24-1 to TRBJ2-5; 10 bases line up with TRBD2. The V gene's germline CDR1 is KGHDR and CDR2 SFDVKD. V gave up 4 bases and J gave up 7 bases; unmatched junction bases: 11. CDR3 length: 16 amino acids. Written as DNA, the CDR3 is TGTGCCACCAGTGACGGACTAGCGGACCCCTTGGGGACCCAGTACTTC. It encodes CATSDGLADPLGTQYF.